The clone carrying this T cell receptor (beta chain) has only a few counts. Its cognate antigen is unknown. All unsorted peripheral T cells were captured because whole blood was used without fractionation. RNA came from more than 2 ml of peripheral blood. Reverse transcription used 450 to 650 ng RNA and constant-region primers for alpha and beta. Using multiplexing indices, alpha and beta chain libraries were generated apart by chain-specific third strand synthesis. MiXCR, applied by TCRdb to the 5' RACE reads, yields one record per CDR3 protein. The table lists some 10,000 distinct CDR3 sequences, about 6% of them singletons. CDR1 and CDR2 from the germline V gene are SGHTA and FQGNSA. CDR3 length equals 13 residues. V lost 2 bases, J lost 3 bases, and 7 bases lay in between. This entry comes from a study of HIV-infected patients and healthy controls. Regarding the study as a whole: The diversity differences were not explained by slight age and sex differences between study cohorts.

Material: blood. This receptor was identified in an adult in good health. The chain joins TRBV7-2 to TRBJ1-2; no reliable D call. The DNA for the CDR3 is TGTGCCAGCAGCTTAAGGTTTGACTATGGCTACACCTTC. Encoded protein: CASSLRFDYGYTF.